This is a list of T cell receptor beta chains from one sample in a study of blood T cell repertoires in COVID-19. Assay: immunoSEQ multiplex PCR; the TCRdb copy retains only in-frame clones and omits some. Here the sample spans some 93,000 clones, 70% to 90% being singletons. Sequenced: peripheral blood. Source of these receptors: a man between 60 and 75 years old with acute or convalescent COVID-19. The CDR3 runs from the conserved cysteine through the conserved F or W. D genes are given only for firm matches. The size entry is marked missing in some rows and otherwise reads once, few, many or a size class.

J gene,CDR3 length,clone size,D gene,V gene,CDR3 protein,CDR3 DNA
TRBJ2-7,13,.,.,TRBV28,CASRRTGSYEQYF,TGTGCCAGCAGACGAACAGGGTCCTACGAGCAGTACTTC
TRBJ2-7,14,.,TRBD2,TRBV7-9,CASSPGLPDEEQYF,TGTGCCAGCAGCCCGGGACTACCGGACGAGGAGCAGTACTTC
TRBJ2-7,18,.,TRBD1,TRBV5-1,CASSRPRLDRGLSYEQYF,TGCGCCAGCAGCCGCCCGAGACTGGACAGGGGGCTTTCCTACGAGCAGTACTTC
TRBJ1-2,16,.,.,TRBV5-8,CASSPLLQGLSYGYTF,TGTGCCAGCAGCCCACTCCTACAGGGATTGAGCTATGGCTACACCTTC
TRBJ1-2,15,.,.,TRBV7-8,CASSLDLAGDYGYTF,TGTGCCAGCAGCTTAGACTTAGCAGGGGACTATGGCTACACCTTC
TRBJ2-3,21,once,TRBD2,TRBV4-1,CASSQTPPRAGSSGSTDTQYF,TGCGCCAGCAGCCAAACCCCCCCTCGAGCGGGGTCGTCCGGAAGCACAGATACGCAGTATTTT
TRBJ2-7,15,.,.,TRBV5-6,CASSLAGGPRDEQYF,TGTGCCAGCAGCTTGGCCGGAGGGCCTAGGGACGAGCAGTACTTC
TRBJ1-2,16,.,TRBD1,TRBV7-2,CASSFIPGQGNDGYTF,TGTGCCAGCAGCTTTATACCGGGACAGGGGAATGACGGCTACACCTTC
TRBJ1-3,15,.,.,TRBV7-2,CASSHDRNPGNTIYF,TGTGCCAGCAGTCACGACAGAAATCCTGGAAACACCATATATTTT
TRBJ1-1,13,.,.,TRBV12-3/TRBV12-4,CASSLKAGSEAFF,TGTGCCAGCAGTTTGAAAGCGGGGTCTGAAGCTTTCTTT
TRBJ1-5,14,.,TRBD1,TRBV27,CASSSQGAAQPQHF,TGTGCCAGCAGTTCACAGGGGGCCGCTCAGCCCCAGCATTTT
TRBJ2-5,19,.,TRBD2,TRBV6-2/TRBV6-3,CASSYPSQRLAELQETQYF,TGTGCCAGCAGTTACCCTAGCCAAAGACTAGCGGAGCTACAAGAGACCCAGTACTTC
TRBJ2-1,18,.,TRBD2,TRBV18,CASSPRLAGGSSYNEQFF,TGTGCCAGCTCACCTCGACTAGCGGGGGGGAGCTCCTACAATGAGCAGTTCTTC
TRBJ2-3,15,.,.,TRBV7-8,CASSLDAGRSDTQYF,TGTGCCAGCAGCTTAGACGCAGGCCGATCGGATACGCAGTATTTT
TRBJ2-7,12,.,.,TRBV10-2,CASRDYNYEQYF,TGCGCCAGCAGGGACTACAATTACGAGCAGTACTTC
TRBJ2-5,13,.,.,TRBV10-3,CAISSTSPETQYF,TGTGCCATCAGTAGTACTAGCCCAGAGACCCAGTACTTC
TRBJ1-2,13,.,.,TRBV19,CASSISRTLGYTF,TGTGCCAGTAGTATTTCTCGGACACTTGGCTACACCTTC
TRBJ1-1,12,few,.,TRBV2,CASSDFDLGAFF,TGTGCCAGCAGTGATTTCGACCTAGGAGCTTTCTTT
TRBJ2-5,16,.,.,TRBV6-2/TRBV6-3,CASSYYVRNRVETQYF,TGTGCCAGCAGTTACTACGTGCGGAACAGGGTGGAGACCCAGTACTTC
TRBJ2-3,14,few,TRBD1,TRBV9,CASARDRETDTQYF,TGTGCCAGCGCCCGGGACAGGGAGACAGATACGCAGTATTTT
TRBJ2-1,15,once,TRBD2,TRBV11-2,CASRGLAGKGNEQFF,TGTGCCAGCAGAGGACTAGCGGGAAAAGGCAATGAGCAGTTCTTC
TRBJ2-7,16,.,TRBD2,TRBV27,CASSLTSGRALDEQYF,TGTGCCAGCAGTTTAACAAGCGGGAGGGCCCTCGACGAGCAGTACTTC
TRBJ1-1,13,.,.,TRBV27,CASSLSFPYEAFF,TGTGCCAGCAGTTTATCGTTCCCCTATGAAGCTTTCTTT
TRBJ2-5,15,.,.,TRBV19,CASSISDSLLETQYF,TGTGCCAGTAGTATATCGGACTCACTTTTAGAGACCCAGTACTTC
TRBJ2-5,15,.,TRBD2,TRBV6-5,CASSWTSVSVETQYF,TGTGCCAGCAGCTGGACTAGCGTCTCCGTTGAGACCCAGTACTTC
TRBJ1-1,15,.,.,TRBV13,CASSLEAKRAAEAFF,TGTGCCAGCAGCTTAGAGGCCAAGAGGGCAGCTGAAGCTTTCTTT
TRBJ2-1,12,.,TRBD1,TRBV29-1,CSVGTGINEQFF,TGCAGCGTTGGGACAGGGATCAATGAGCAGTTCTTC
TRBJ1-6,15,.,.,TRBV6-5,CASSTGGGSNSPLHF,TGTGCCAGCAGTACCGGGGGGGGGAGTAATTCACCCCTCCACTTT
TRBJ2-2,19,.,TRBD2,TRBV10-3,CAISETASGRVGNTGELFF,TGTGCCATCAGTGAAACGGCTAGCGGGAGGGTTGGAAACACCGGGGAGCTGTTTTTT
TRBJ1-1,14,.,.,TRBV6-5,CASSYSAPNTEAFF,TGTGCCAGCAGTTACTCGGCACCGAACACTGAAGCTTTCTTT
TRBJ1-3,13,.,.,TRBV6-5,CAQARRSGNTIYF,TGTGCCCAAGCGAGACGCTCTGGAAACACCATATATTTT
TRBJ2-3,17,.,TRBD1,TRBV10-2,CASSAPMGQGSTDTQYF,TGCGCCAGCAGTGCTCCGATGGGACAGGGAAGCACAGATACGCAGTATTTT
TRBJ1-3,14,.,.,TRBV6-5,CASSIQGSGNTIYF,TGTGCCAGCAGTATACAGGGCTCTGGAAACACCATATATTTT
TRBJ1-3,12,.,.,TRBV20-1,CSASPGGDTIYF,TGCAGTGCTAGTCCGGGGGGTGACACCATATATTTT
TRBJ1-3,15,.,.,TRBV7-2,CASSLVGGPGNTIYF,TGTGCCAGCAGCTTGGTCGGGGGTCCTGGAAACACCATATATTTT
TRBJ2-1,14,.,TRBD2,TRBV7-3,CASKVASGNNEQFF,TGTGCCAGCAAGGTGGCTAGCGGGAACAATGAGCAGTTCTTC
TRBJ1-2,15,.,.,TRBV3-1/TRBV3-2,CASSQGRGLNYGYTF,TGTGCCAGCAGCCAAGGACGGGGACTTAACTATGGCTACACCTTC
TRBJ2-5,16,.,TRBD2,TRBV6-2/TRBV6-3,CASSSGLAGGLGTQYF,TGTGCCAGCAGTTCGGGACTAGCGGGAGGCCTGGGGACCCAGTACTTC
TRBJ2-1,15,.,TRBD2,TRBV19,CASSMSGGAWNEQFF,TGTGCCAGTAGTATGAGCGGGGGGGCCTGGAATGAGCAGTTCTTC
TRBJ2-1,14,.,TRBD2,TRBV29-1,CSVFGGVSYNEQFF,TGCAGCGTTTTCGGGGGGGTCTCGTACAATGAGCAGTTCTTC
TRBJ2-3,14,.,.,TRBV5-4,CASSLAGGTDTQYF,TGTGCCAGCAGCTTGGCAGGGGGCACAGATACGCAGTATTTT
TRBJ2-7,16,.,TRBD2,TRBV2,CASSERASGSSHEQYF,TGTGCCAGCAGTGAAAGGGCTAGCGGGAGTTCCCACGAGCAGTACTTC
TRBJ2-3,15,.,TRBD1,TRBV6-5,CASSYDRANTDTQYF,TGTGCCAGCAGTTACGACAGGGCGAACACAGATACGCAGTATTTT
TRBJ1-6,16,.,TRBD1,TRBV4-1,CASSEIGTAYNSPLHF,TGCGCCAGCAGCGAGATCGGGACAGCTTATAATTCACCCCTCCACTTT
TRBJ2-1,13,once,.,TRBV6-2/TRBV6-3,CASSYSYGDTAFF,TGTGCCAGCAGTTACTCATATGGGGACACCGCGTTCTTC
TRBJ1-2,15,.,.,TRBV25-1,CASSVPGVLPHGYTF,TGTGCCAGCAGTGTCCCAGGGGTTCTCCCTCATGGCTACACCTTC
TRBJ2-1,18,few,TRBD2,TRBV5-6,CASSIGLAGGPPYNEQFF,TGTGCCAGCAGCATAGGACTAGCGGGAGGGCCCCCCTACAATGAGCAGTTCTTC
TRBJ1-5,12,.,.,TRBV29-1,CRSDSSNQPQHF,TGCAGGTCAGACAGCAGCAATCAGCCCCAGCATTTT
TRBJ1-1,13,.,.,TRBV29-1,CSVRQTVNTEAFF,TGCAGCGTGAGACAGACGGTTAACACTGAAGCTTTCTTT
TRBJ2-7,14,.,.,TRBV4-1,CASSPPRGRAEQYF,TGCGCCAGCAGCCCCCCCCGCGGGCGTGCCGAGCAGTACTTC
TRBJ2-5,13,.,TRBD2,TRBV9,CASSLSGRETQYF,TGTGCCAGCAGCCTCAGCGGGAGGGAGACCCAGTACTTC
TRBJ1-4,14,once,.,TRBV9,CASSVSVSNEKLFF,TGTGCCAGCAGCGTATCGGTTAGTAATGAAAAACTGTTTTTT
TRBJ1-1,15,.,.,TRBV6-2/TRBV6-3,CASSQHQAGDTEAFF,TGTGCCAGCAGTCAACACCAGGCAGGGGACACTGAAGCTTTCTTT
TRBJ1-5,17,.,.,TRBV19,CASSATWGGAGNQPQHF,TGTGCCAGTAGTGCTACCTGGGGGGGCGCAGGCAATCAGCCCCAGCATTTT
TRBJ2-5,14,.,TRBD2,TRBV10-3,CAIRSYGGSETQYF,TGTGCCATCAGGTCCTATGGCGGGAGTGAGACCCAGTACTTC
TRBJ2-5,16,.,TRBD2,TRBV11-2,CASSSGTRGAQETQYF,TGTGCCAGCAGCTCCGGGACTAGAGGGGCCCAAGAGACCCAGTACTTC
TRBJ1-5,18,.,.,TRBV7-2,CASSLRFKKGVINQPQHF,TGTGCCAGCAGCTTGAGGTTCAAGAAGGGGGTTATTAATCAGCCCCAGCATTTT
TRBJ1-1,15,.,.,TRBV5-4,CASSLVGALLTEAFF,TGTGCCAGCAGCTTGGTGGGGGCTTTACTCACTGAAGCTTTCTTT